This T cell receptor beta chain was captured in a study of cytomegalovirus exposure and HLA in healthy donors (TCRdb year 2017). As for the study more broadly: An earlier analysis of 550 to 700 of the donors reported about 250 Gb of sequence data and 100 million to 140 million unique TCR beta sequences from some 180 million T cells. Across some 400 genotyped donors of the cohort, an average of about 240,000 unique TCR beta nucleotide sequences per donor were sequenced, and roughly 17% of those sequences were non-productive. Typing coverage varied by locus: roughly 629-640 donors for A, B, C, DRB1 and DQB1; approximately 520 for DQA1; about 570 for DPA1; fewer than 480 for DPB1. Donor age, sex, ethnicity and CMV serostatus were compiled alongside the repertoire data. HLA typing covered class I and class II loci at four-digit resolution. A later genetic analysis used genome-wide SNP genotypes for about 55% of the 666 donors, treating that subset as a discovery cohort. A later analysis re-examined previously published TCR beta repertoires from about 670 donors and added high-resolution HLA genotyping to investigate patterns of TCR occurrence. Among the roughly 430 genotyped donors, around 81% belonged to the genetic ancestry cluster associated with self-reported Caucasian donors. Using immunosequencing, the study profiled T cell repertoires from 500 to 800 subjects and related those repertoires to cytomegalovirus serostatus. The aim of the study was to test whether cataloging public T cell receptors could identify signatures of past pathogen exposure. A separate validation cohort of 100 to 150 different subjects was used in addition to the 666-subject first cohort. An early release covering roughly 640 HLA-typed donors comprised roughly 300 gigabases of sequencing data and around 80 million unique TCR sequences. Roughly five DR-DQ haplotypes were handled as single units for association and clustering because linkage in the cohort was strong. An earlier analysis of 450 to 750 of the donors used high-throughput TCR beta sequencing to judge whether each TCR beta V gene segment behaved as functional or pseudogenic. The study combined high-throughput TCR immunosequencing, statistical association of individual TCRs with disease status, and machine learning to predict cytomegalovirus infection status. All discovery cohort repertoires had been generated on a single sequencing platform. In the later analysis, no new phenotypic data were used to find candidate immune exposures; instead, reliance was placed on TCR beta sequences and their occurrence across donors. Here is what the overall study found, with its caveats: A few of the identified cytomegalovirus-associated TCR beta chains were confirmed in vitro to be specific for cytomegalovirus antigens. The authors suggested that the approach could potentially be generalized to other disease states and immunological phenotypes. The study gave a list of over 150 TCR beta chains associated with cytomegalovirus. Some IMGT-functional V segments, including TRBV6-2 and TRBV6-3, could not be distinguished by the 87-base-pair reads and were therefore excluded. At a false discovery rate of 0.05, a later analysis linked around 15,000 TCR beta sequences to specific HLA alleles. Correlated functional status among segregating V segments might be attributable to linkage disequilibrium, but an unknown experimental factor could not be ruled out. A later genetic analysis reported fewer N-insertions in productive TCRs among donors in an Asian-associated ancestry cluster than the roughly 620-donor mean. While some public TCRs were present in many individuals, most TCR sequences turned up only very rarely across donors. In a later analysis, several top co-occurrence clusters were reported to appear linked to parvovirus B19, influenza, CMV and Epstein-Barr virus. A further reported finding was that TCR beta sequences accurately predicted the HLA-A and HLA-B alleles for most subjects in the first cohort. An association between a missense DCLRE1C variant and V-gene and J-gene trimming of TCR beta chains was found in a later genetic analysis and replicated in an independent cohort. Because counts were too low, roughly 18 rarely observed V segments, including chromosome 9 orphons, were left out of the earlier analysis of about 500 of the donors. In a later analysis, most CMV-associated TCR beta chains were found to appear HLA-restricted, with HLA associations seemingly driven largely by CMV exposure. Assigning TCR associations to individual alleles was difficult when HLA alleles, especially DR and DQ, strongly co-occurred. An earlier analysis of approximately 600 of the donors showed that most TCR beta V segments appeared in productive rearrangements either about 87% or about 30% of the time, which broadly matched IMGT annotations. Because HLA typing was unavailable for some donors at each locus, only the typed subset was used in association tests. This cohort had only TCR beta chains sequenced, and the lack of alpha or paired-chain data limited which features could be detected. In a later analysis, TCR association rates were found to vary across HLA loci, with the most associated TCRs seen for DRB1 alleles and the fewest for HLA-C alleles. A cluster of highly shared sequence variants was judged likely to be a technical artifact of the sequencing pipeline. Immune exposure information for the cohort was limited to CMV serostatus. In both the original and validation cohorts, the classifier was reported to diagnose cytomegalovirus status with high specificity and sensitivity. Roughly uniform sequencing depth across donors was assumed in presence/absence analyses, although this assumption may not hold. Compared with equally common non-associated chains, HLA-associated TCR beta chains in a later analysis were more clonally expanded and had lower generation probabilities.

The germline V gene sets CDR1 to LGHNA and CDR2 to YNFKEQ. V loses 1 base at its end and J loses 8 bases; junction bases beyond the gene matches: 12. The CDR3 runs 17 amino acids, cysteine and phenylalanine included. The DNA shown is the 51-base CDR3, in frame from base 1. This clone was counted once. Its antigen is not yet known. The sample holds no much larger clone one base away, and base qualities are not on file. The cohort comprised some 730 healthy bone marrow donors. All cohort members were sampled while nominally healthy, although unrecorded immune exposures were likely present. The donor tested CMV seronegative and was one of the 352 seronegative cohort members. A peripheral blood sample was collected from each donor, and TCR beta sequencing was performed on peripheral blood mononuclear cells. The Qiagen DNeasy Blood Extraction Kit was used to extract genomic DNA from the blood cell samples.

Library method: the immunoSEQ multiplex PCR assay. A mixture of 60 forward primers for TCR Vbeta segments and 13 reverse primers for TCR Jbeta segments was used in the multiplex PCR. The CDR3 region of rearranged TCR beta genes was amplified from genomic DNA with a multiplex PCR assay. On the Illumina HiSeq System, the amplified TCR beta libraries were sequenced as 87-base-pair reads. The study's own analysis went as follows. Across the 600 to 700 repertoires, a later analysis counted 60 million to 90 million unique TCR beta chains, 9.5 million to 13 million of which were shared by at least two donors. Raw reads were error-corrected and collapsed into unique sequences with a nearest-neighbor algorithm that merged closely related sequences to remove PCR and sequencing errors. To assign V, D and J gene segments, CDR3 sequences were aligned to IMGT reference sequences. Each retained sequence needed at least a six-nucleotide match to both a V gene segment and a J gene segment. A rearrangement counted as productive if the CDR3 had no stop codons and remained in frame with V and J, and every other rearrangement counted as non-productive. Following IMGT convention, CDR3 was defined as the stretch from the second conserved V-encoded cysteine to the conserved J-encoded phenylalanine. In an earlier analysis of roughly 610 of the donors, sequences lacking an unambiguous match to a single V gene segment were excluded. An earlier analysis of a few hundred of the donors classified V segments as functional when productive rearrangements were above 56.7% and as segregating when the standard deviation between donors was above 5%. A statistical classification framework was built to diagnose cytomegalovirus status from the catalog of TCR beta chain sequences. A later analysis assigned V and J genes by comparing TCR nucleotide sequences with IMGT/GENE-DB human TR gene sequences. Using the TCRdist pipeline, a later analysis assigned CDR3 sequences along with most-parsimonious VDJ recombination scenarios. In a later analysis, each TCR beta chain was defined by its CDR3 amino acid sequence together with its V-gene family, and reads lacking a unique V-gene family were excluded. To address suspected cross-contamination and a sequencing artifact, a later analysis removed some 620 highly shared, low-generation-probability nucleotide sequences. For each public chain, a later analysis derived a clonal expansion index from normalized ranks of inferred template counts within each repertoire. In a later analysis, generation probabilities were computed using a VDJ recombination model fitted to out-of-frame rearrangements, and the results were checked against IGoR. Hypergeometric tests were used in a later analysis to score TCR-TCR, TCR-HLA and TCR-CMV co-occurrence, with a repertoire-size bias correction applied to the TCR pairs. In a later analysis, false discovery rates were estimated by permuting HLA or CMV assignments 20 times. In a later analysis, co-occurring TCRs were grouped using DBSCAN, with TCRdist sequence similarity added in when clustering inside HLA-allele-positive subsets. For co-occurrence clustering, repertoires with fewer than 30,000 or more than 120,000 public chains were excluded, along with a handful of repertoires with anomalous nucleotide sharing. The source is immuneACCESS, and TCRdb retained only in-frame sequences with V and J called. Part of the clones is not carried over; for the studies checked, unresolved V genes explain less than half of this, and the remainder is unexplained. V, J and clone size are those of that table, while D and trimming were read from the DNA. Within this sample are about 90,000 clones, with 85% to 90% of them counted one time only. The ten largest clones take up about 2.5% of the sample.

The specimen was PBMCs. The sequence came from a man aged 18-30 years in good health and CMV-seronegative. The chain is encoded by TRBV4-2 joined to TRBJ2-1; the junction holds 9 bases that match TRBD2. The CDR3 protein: CASSQVGGRGGRDEQFF. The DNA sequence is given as TGTGCCAGCAGCCAAGTGGGCGGGAGGGGTGGTCGGGATGAGCAGTTCTTC.